Listed below are T cell receptor beta chains from one sample, sequenced in a study of shared clonotypes between healthy human individuals. TCRdb's copy holds only in-frame clones and misses some; the assay was immunoSEQ multiplex PCR. The sample holds over 2 million clones, around 92% seen once. The sample taken for sequencing was naive CD4+ T cells from PBMCs. These receptor sequences come from a young man in good health. Some clones in this sample may be carry-over from other donors' samples. Each CDR3 is given with its conserved first and last residue. D genes are given only for firm matches. Clone size appears in some rows only: once, few, many, or a class for an expanded clone.

J gene: TRBJ2-7
clone size: NA
V gene: TRBV2
D gene: NA
CDR3 DNA: TGTGCCAGCAGTGTCGGAGGTACGCTCATCTCCTACGAGCAGTACTTC
CDR3 protein: CASSVGGTLISYEQYF

J gene: TRBJ2-2
clone size: NA
V gene: TRBV7-2
D gene: NA
CDR3 DNA: TGTGCCAGCAGCTTAGACAGAGCTAACACCGGGGAGCTGTTTTTT
CDR3 protein: CASSLDRANTGELFF

J gene: TRBJ2-1
clone size: once
V gene: TRBV11-3
D gene: TRBD1
CDR3 DNA: TGTGCCAGCAGCCACTTCGGGACAGGGACACCTAATGAGCAGTTCTTC
CDR3 protein: CASSHFGTGTPNEQFF

J gene: TRBJ2-3
clone size: NA
V gene: TRBV1
D gene: NA
CDR3 DNA: TGCACCAGCAGCCAAGGTAGTAGCGGGCCACACACAGATACGCAGTATTTT
CDR3 protein: CTSSQGSSGPHTDTQYF

J gene: TRBJ2-7
clone size: NA
V gene: TRBV27
D gene: TRBD1
CDR3 DNA: TGTGCCAGCAGCCGACAGGGGGTTCCCTACGAGCAGTACTTC
CDR3 protein: CASSRQGVPYEQYF

J gene: TRBJ2-3
clone size: NA
V gene: TRBV5-1
D gene: NA
CDR3 DNA: TGCGCCAGCAGCTTGGCGCTGTCCCCTAGCACAGATACGCAGTATTTT
CDR3 protein: CASSLALSPSTDTQYF

J gene: TRBJ2-7
clone size: NA
V gene: TRBV15
D gene: TRBD2
CDR3 DNA: TGTGCCACCAGCTCTTCTAGCGGGGCAGCCTACGAGCAGTACTTC
CDR3 protein: CATSSSSGAAYEQYF

J gene: TRBJ2-2
clone size: NA
V gene: TRBV6-1
D gene: TRBD2
CDR3 DNA: TGTGCCAGCAGTGGGTCTCAGCGGGGGACCGGGGAGCTGTTTTTT
CDR3 protein: CASSGSQRGTGELFF

J gene: TRBJ2-5
clone size: NA
V gene: TRBV5-1
D gene: NA
CDR3 DNA: TGCGCCAGCAGCTTAAGCGGCCAAGAGACCCAGTACTTC
CDR3 protein: CASSLSGQETQYF

J gene: TRBJ2-2
clone size: NA
V gene: TRBV6-1
D gene: NA
CDR3 DNA: TGTGCCAGCGATTTTTCGTGGGGAGGAGGCGGGGAGCTGTTTTTT
CDR3 protein: CASDFSWGGGGELFF

J gene: TRBJ1-1
clone size: NA
V gene: TRBV28
D gene: NA
CDR3 DNA: TGTGCCAGCAGTACCGAAGGGAAAGAAGCTTTCTTT
CDR3 protein: CASSTEGKEAFF

J gene: TRBJ2-7
clone size: NA
V gene: TRBV30
D gene: NA
CDR3 DNA: TGTGCCTGGACCGGGACTCCGTACGAGCAGTACTTC
CDR3 protein: CAWTGTPYEQYF

J gene: TRBJ1-5
clone size: NA
V gene: TRBV28
D gene: NA
CDR3 DNA: TGTGCCAGCAGTTTGTCGGGGATCAATCAGCCCCAGCATTTT
CDR3 protein: CASSLSGINQPQHF

J gene: TRBJ2-7
clone size: NA
V gene: TRBV7-9
D gene: TRBD2
CDR3 DNA: TGTGCCAGCAGCTTGGGCATGGGACTAGCGGGTTCCTACGAGCAGTACTTC
CDR3 protein: CASSLGMGLAGSYEQYF

J gene: TRBJ2-5
clone size: NA
V gene: TRBV4-1
D gene: NA
CDR3 DNA: TGCGCCAGCAGCCCTGTGGAGCGGCAAGAGACCCAGTACTTC
CDR3 protein: CASSPVERQETQYF

J gene: TRBJ1-2
clone size: NA
V gene: TRBV13
D gene: NA
CDR3 DNA: TGTGCCAGCAGCTTCCGGGTGCAGAGAATTACTAACTATGGCTACACCTTC
CDR3 protein: CASSFRVQRITNYGYTF

J gene: TRBJ2-1
clone size: NA
V gene: TRBV18
D gene: NA
CDR3 DNA: TGTGCCAGCTCACCACCGGTGGGCGGTTACAATGAGCAGTTCTTC
CDR3 protein: CASSPPVGGYNEQFF

J gene: TRBJ2-7
clone size: NA
V gene: TRBV19
D gene: TRBD2
CDR3 DNA: TGTGCCAGTAGTATAGCGACTAGCGGGATTCTCTCCTACGAGCAGTACTTC
CDR3 protein: CASSIATSGILSYEQYF

J gene: TRBJ2-1
clone size: NA
V gene: TRBV2
D gene: TRBD2
CDR3 DNA: TGTGCCAGCAGTTACGGGACTAGCGGGAGCTATGAGCAGTTCTTC
CDR3 protein: CASSYGTSGSYEQFF

J gene: TRBJ1-2
clone size: NA
V gene: TRBV2
D gene: NA
CDR3 DNA: TGTGCCATACCCGGGAGCGACTATGGCTACACCTTC
CDR3 protein: CAIPGSDYGYTF

J gene: TRBJ2-7
clone size: NA
V gene: TRBV6-1
D gene: NA
CDR3 DNA: TGTGCCAGCAGTGTCGAAGGGTCAGCCTACGAGCAGTACTTC
CDR3 protein: CASSVEGSAYEQYF

J gene: TRBJ1-2
clone size: NA
V gene: TRBV4-1
D gene: TRBD1
CDR3 DNA: TGCGCCAGCAGCCCTTTACCGGGACAGACTAACTATGGCTACACCTTC
CDR3 protein: CASSPLPGQTNYGYTF

J gene: TRBJ2-1
clone size: NA
V gene: TRBV18
D gene: NA
CDR3 DNA: TGTGCCAGCTCACCCGCCGCAGGGCACAATGAGCAGTTCTTC
CDR3 protein: CASSPAAGHNEQFF

J gene: TRBJ1-1
clone size: NA
V gene: TRBV10-3
D gene: NA
CDR3 DNA: TGTGCCATCAGTGGGGGGGACACTGAAGCTTTCTTT
CDR3 protein: CAISGGDTEAFF

J gene: TRBJ2-7
clone size: NA
V gene: TRBV6-5
D gene: NA
CDR3 DNA: TGTGCCAGCCCGGCCAGGCAATCCTACGAGCAGTACTTC
CDR3 protein: CASPARQSYEQYF

J gene: TRBJ2-7
clone size: once
V gene: TRBV6-6
D gene: NA
CDR3 DNA: TGTGCCAGCAGATATACCGGGACCTCCTACGAGCAGTACTTC
CDR3 protein: CASRYTGTSYEQYF

J gene: TRBJ2-5
clone size: NA
V gene: TRBV28
D gene: NA
CDR3 DNA: TGTGCCAGCAGCCTTGGAGGGAGCCCCCAGTACTTC
CDR3 protein: CASSLGGSPQYF

J gene: TRBJ2-5
clone size: NA
V gene: TRBV9
D gene: NA
CDR3 DNA: TGTGCCAGCAGCGTAGAATCTTCGGGAGAGACCCAGTACTTC
CDR3 protein: CASSVESSGETQYF

J gene: TRBJ2-3
clone size: NA
V gene: TRBV7-3
D gene: TRBD2
CDR3 DNA: TGTGCCAGCAGCTTGCTAGCGGGAGTCGCAGATACGCAGTATTTT
CDR3 protein: CASSLLAGVADTQYF

J gene: TRBJ2-7
clone size: NA
V gene: TRBV5-1
D gene: TRBD2
CDR3 DNA: TGCGCCAGCAGTCCGGGGGGGAGAGAGCAGTACTTC
CDR3 protein: CASSPGGREQYF

J gene: TRBJ2-1
clone size: NA
V gene: TRBV11-2
D gene: NA
CDR3 DNA: TGTGCCAGCCGAGGGCAGGGGAATTTCTATGAGCAGTTCTTC
CDR3 protein: CASRGQGNFYEQFF

J gene: TRBJ2-5
clone size: NA
V gene: TRBV14
D gene: NA
CDR3 DNA: TGTGCCAGCAGCCTAGGACCCGGGACCCAGTACTTC
CDR3 protein: CASSLGPGTQYF

J gene: TRBJ1-2
clone size: once
V gene: TRBV7-9
D gene: NA
CDR3 DNA: TGTGCCAGCAGCTTAGGTGAGGGACGAGGTGGCTACACCTTC
CDR3 protein: CASSLGEGRGGYTF

J gene: TRBJ1-5
clone size: NA
V gene: TRBV18
D gene: NA
CDR3 DNA: TGTGCCAGCTCACTACTGGGACGGACATTAAATCAGCCCCAGCATTTT
CDR3 protein: CASSLLGRTLNQPQHF

J gene: TRBJ1-2
clone size: few
V gene: TRBV2
D gene: NA
CDR3 DNA: TGTGCCAGCAGAGCTAGAGAGGCGGGCTACACCTTC
CDR3 protein: CASRAREAGYTF

J gene: TRBJ2-5
clone size: once
V gene: TRBV7-8
D gene: NA
CDR3 DNA: TGTGCCAGCTTTACCCCGGGAGAGACCCAGTACTTC
CDR3 protein: CASFTPGETQYF

J gene: TRBJ1-5
clone size: few
V gene: TRBV25-1
D gene: TRBD1
CDR3 DNA: TGTGCCAGCAGTGGACAGGGTTATCAGCCCCAGCATTTT
CDR3 protein: CASSGQGYQPQHF

J gene: TRBJ2-7
clone size: NA
V gene: TRBV5-6
D gene: TRBD2
CDR3 DNA: TGTGCCAGCAGCCCAGGACTAGCGATGAACTACGAGCAGTACTTC
CDR3 protein: CASSPGLAMNYEQYF

J gene: TRBJ2-7
clone size: once
V gene: TRBV25-1
D gene: TRBD2
CDR3 DNA: TGTGCCAGCTCCCTTAGCGGGAACTCCTACGAGCAGTACTTC
CDR3 protein: CASSLSGNSYEQYF

J gene: TRBJ2-1
clone size: NA
V gene: TRBV6-1
D gene: TRBD2
CDR3 DNA: TGTGCCAGCAGTCAAGCGGGGCACTACAATGAGCAGTTCTTC
CDR3 protein: CASSQAGHYNEQFF

J gene: TRBJ2-7
clone size: NA
V gene: TRBV6-5
D gene: NA
CDR3 DNA: TGTGCCAGCAGTTACTCCCCGGGGGTTGACTCCTACGAGCAGTACTTC
CDR3 protein: CASSYSPGVDSYEQYF

J gene: TRBJ2-7
clone size: NA
V gene: TRBV27
D gene: TRBD2
CDR3 DNA: TGTGCCAGCAGTCCTCGCCGCGGCGGGAGGTACGAGCAGTACTTC
CDR3 protein: CASSPRRGGRYEQYF

J gene: TRBJ2-2
clone size: NA
V gene: TRBV7-2
D gene: TRBD2
CDR3 DNA: TGTGCCAGCAGCTTCAAAGGGACTAGCGGGACCGGGGAGCTGTTTTTT
CDR3 protein: CASSFKGTSGTGELFF

J gene: TRBJ1-2
clone size: once
V gene: TRBV5-1
D gene: NA
CDR3 DNA: TGCGCCAGCAGCTTGGTCACAGGCTATGGCTACACCTTC
CDR3 protein: CASSLVTGYGYTF

J gene: TRBJ1-2
clone size: NA
V gene: TRBV7-3
D gene: TRBD1
CDR3 DNA: TGTGCCAGCAGCTCCTCCCCGGGACAGTTTTATGGCTACACCTTC
CDR3 protein: CASSSSPGQFYGYTF

J gene: TRBJ2-2
clone size: NA
V gene: TRBV11-3
D gene: NA
CDR3 DNA: TGTGCCAGCAGCCTGCATACCGGGGAGCTGTTTTTT
CDR3 protein: CASSLHTGELFF

J gene: TRBJ2-3
clone size: NA
V gene: TRBV7-2
D gene: TRBD2
CDR3 DNA: TGTGCCAGCAGCTTAGCGCCACTAGCGGGAGGGTACACAGATACGCAGTATTTT
CDR3 protein: CASSLAPLAGGYTDTQYF

J gene: TRBJ2-6
clone size: NA
V gene: TRBV6-6
D gene: NA
CDR3 DNA: TGTGCCAGCTCCCACAGCTCTGGGGCCAACGTCCTGACTTTC
CDR3 protein: CASSHSSGANVLTF

J gene: TRBJ1-1
clone size: once
V gene: TRBV5-1
D gene: NA
CDR3 DNA: TGCGCCAGCAGCTTGGTCAGGGGGAACACTGAAGCTTTCTTT
CDR3 protein: CASSLVRGNTEAFF

J gene: TRBJ2-7
clone size: NA
V gene: TRBV7-2
D gene: TRBD2
CDR3 DNA: TGTGCCAGCAGCGCTCGACTAGCGGGAGCCGAGCAGTACTTC
CDR3 protein: CASSARLAGAEQYF